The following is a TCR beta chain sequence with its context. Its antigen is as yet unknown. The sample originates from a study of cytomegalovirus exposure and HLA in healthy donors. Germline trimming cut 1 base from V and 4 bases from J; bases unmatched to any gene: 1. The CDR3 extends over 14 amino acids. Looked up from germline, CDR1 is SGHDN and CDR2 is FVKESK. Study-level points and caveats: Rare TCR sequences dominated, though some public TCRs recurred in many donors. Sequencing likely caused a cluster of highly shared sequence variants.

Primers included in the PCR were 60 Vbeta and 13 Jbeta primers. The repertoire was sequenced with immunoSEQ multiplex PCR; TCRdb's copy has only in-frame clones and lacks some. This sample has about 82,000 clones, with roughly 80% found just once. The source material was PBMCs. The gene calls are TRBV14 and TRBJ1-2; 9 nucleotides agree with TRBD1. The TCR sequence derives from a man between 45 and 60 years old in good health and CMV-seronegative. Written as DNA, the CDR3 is TGTGCCAGCAGCCAAGCGGACAGGGGCTATGGCTACACCTTC. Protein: CASSQADRGYGYTF.